Below, 28 T cell receptor beta chains from the same sample are listed, as sequenced in a study of CD8+ T cells in alopecia areata. TCR sequencing used cDNA made by reverse transcription of extracted RNA. Sequencing used immunoSEQ multiplex PCR; TCRdb keeps in-frame clones, though not all of them. Of over 150,000 clones listed, less than 70% are singletons. Treatment of the sample: oral pan-JAK inhibitor, 5-10 mg twice daily. The sample consisted of CD8+ T cells sorted from blood, taken at week 24, from a patient treated with tofacitinib. The receptors stem from a human donor with alopecia areata.

The V call is TRBV5-1, the J call TRBJ2-7, with D hard to call. Germline V CDR1 and CDR2: SGHRS, YFSETQ. The CDR3 runs to 17 residues. Trimming removed 0 bases from V and 2 bases from J, with 18 bases in between. The CDR3 spells CASSLASGEYSPYEQYF. The CDR3, as DNA: TGCGCCAGCAGCTTGGCCTCTGGGGAATATTCACCCTACGAGCAGTACTTC.

The V and J genes are TRBV5-6 and TRBJ1-2; no clear D. The V end was cut by 4 bases, the J end by 8 bases, with 12 bases between. This CDR3 comprises 12 residues. Germline loops: CDR1 SGHDT, CDR2 YYEEEE. This CDR3 is CASSPGRGGYTF. The CDR3 DNA follows: TGTGCCAGCAGCCCCGGACGGGGAGGCTACACCTTC.

This clone was detected only a few times. The chain employs TRBV7-9 and TRBJ2-3; 9 bases line up with TRBD2. Germline CDR1 SEHNR, CDR2 FQNEAQ (reference sequence). The CDR3 has 15 residues. V shed 5 bases, J shed 4 bases, and the junction held 7 bases outside the gene matches. Written as DNA, the CDR3 is TGTGCCAGCAGCCCTAACCTAGCGGGGCCAGATACGCAGTATTTT. Translation gives CASSPNLAGPDTQYF.

In DNA form, the CDR3 reads TGCAGCGTTGACACCGGGACGCAGGCTGGAAACACCATATATTTT. It translates to CSVDTGTQAGNTIYF. The V gene is TRBV29-1, the J gene TRBJ1-3; D is perhaps TRBD1 (5 bases). Deletions cut 3 bases from V and 2 bases from J, with 14 bases between. This CDR3 contains 15 residues. Germline lookup yields CDR1 SQVTM and CDR2 ANQGSEA. Looking up the rest from reference TRBV29-1 and TRBJ1-3 gives the full variable domain: SAVISQKPSRDICQRGTSLTIQCQVDSQVTMMFWYRQQPGQSLTLIATANQGSEATYESGFVIDKFPISRPNLTFSTLTVSNMSPEDSSIYLCSVDTGTQAGNTIYFGEGSWLTVV.

This clone has only one observation. The genes are TRBV5-7 and TRBJ1-2, with TRBD1 matching over 12 bases. TRBV5-7 is an ORF, with its function uncertain. V trimming: 4 bases; J trimming: 12 bases; junction bases outside the gene matches: 10. The CDR3 has 14 residues. The CDR3 region is CASSGDRGRILHTF. The CDR3 region has the DNA TGTGCCAGCAGCGGGGACAGGGGGCGGATCCTCCACACCTTC.

This chain links TRBV6-5 with TRBJ1-1; the match to TRBD1 covers 8 bases. The CDR3 is 12 amino acids. Germline V CDR1 and CDR2: MNHEY, SVGAGI. The V and J ends lost 6 bases and 7 bases, in that order; junction bases with no gene match: 4. CDR3 nucleotide sequence: TGTGCCAGCAGAAGACAGGGGAATGAAGCTTTCTTT. Protein product: CASRRQGNEAFF.

The V call is TRBV30, the J call TRBJ2-1; 7 bases fit TRBD1. V trimming: 2 bases; J trimming: 4 bases; junction bases outside the gene matches: 8. This CDR3 comprises 15 residues. The germline gives CDR1 GTSNPN, CDR2 SVGIG (reference sequence). The CDR3 bases are TGTGCCTGGAGTTCCGGGACAGCCAAATACAATGAGCAGTTCTTC. It specifies CAWSSGTAKYNEQFF.

J is TRBJ2-7 and V is TRBV4-3; TRBD2 matches 8 bases. The CDR3 contains 15 residues. Germline V lookup: CDR1 LGHNA, CDR2 YSLEER. Trimming took 0 bases from V and 2 from J; bases not matched to a gene: 3. The CDR3 protein is CASSQEEAGAYEQYF. DNA of the CDR3: TGCGCCAGCAGCCAAGAGGAAGCGGGGGCCTACGAGCAGTACTTC.

The rearrangement joins TRBV7-2 to TRBJ2-7; D call uncertain. The CDR3 spans 13 residues. Trimming took off 2 bases at V and 2 bases at J, with 7 bases between the two ends. Germline V gene lookup returns CDR1 SGHTA and CDR2 FQGNSA. The CDR3 DNA sequence: TGTGCCAGCAGCTTACGGTTTACCTACGAGCAGTACTTC. Translating it yields CASSLRFTYEQYF.

V and J are TRBV29-1 and TRBJ1-1, with 7 nucleotides matching TRBD1. The J segment lost 5 bases and the V segment lost 6 bases, leaving 15 bases of the junction unmatched. This CDR3 is 15 amino acids long. Germline V gene lookup returns CDR1 SQVTM and CDR2 ANQGSEA. The CDR3 reads CSVTYRGPWGTEAFF. The CDR3 bases are TGCAGCGTCACATACAGGGGCCCCTGGGGTACTGAAGCTTTCTTT.

The chain carries TRBV7-8 and TRBJ2-2; D is perhaps TRBD2 (6 bases). Germline V gives CDR1 SGHVS, CDR2 FQNEAQ. The CDR3 is 14 amino acids. The ends were cut back, 5 bases at V and 5 bases at J, with 12 bases in the middle. The CDR3 sequence is CASSHVRGTGELFF. CDR3 sequence (DNA): TGTGCCAGCAGCCACGTACGGGGGACCGGGGAGCTGTTTTTT.

The chain employs TRBV10-2 and TRBJ2-1, with 7 bases lining up with TRBD1. The CDR3 runs to 11 residues. Germline V gene data show CDR1 as WSHSY and CDR2 as SAAADI. The J segment lost 10 bases and the V segment lost 8 bases, leaving 5 bases of the junction unmatched. CDR3 DNA sequence: TGCGCCAGCGAGACAGGGCTCGAGCAGTTCTTC. Protein: CASETGLEQFF.

The chain couples TRBV29-1 to TRBJ2-4, with D unresolved. Germline V lookup: CDR1 SQVTM, CDR2 ANQGSEA. V dropped 3 bases and J dropped 3 bases, with 12 bases sitting between them. The length of the CDR3 is 14 residues. CDR3 DNA sequence: TGCAGCGTTGATAAGCTGAAGGGCAAAAACATTCAGTACTTC. This codes for CSVDKLKGKNIQYF.

The J gene is TRBJ1-1, the V gene TRBV13; 7 nucleotides match TRBD1. The CDR3 loop spans 16 amino acids. CDR1 is PRHDT and CDR2 is FYEKMQ in the germline V gene (reference sequence). V lost 0 bases to trimming and J lost 4 bases; unmatched junction nucleotides: 8. Here the CDR3 DNA reads TGTGCCAGCAGCTTAGGCCAAACAGGGGAGGCCACTGAAGCTTTCTTT. It translates to CASSLGQTGEATEAFF.

The CDR3 here is CASSTGTENTGELFF. In DNA form, the CDR3 reads TGCGCCAGCAGCACCGGGACGGAGAACACCGGGGAGCTGTTTTTT. The J gene is TRBJ2-2, the V gene TRBV5-1; either TRBD1 or TRBD2 may fit D (5 bases each). Germline V gene sequence: CDR1 SGHRS, CDR2 YFSETQ. CDR3 length: 15 residues. V dropped 4 bases and J dropped 1 base, with 11 bases sitting between them.

The V gene is TRBV30, the J gene TRBJ1-2, with unresolved D. This CDR3 region has 16 residues. V lost 2 bases and J lost 4, with 20 bases in between. Germline CDR1 reads GTSNPN; CDR2 reads SVGIG (reference sequence). CDR3 DNA sequence: TGTGCCTGGAGTATACCCGGGAGGAGGACGATCTATGGCTACACCTTC. Amino acids: CAWSIPGRRTIYGYTF.

This clone was seen ten or more times. The chain recombines TRBV9 with TRBJ2-3, with 10 bases matching TRBD1. Looked up from germline, CDR1 is SGDLS and CDR2 is YYNGEE. The CDR3 is made up of 16 amino acids. The ends lost 0 bases at V and 4 bases at J; junction bases unmatched: 5. The CDR3 DNA is TGTGCCAGCAGCGTAGATAGGGACAGGGGTGCAGATACGCAGTATTTT. This gives the protein CASSVDRDRGADTQYF.

This clone was picked up a small number of times. The chain employs TRBV2 and TRBJ2-7; D remains unclear. This CDR3 comprises 13 residues. V lost 0 bases, J lost 0 bases, and 3 bases lay in between. CDR1 and CDR2 (germline): SNHLY, FYNNEI. CDR3 coding DNA: TGTGCCAGCAGTGAAGCCAGCTCCTACGAGCAGTACTTC. It is translated as CASSEASSYEQYF.

The genes are TRBV14 and TRBJ2-1; perhaps D is TRBD1 or TRBD2 (5 bases each). The germline V gene encodes CDR1 SGHDN and CDR2 FVKESK. Trimming cost V 2 bases and J 7 bases, with 15 bases left between them. The CDR3 has 15 amino acids. CDR3 loop: CASSQYQGSGNEQFF. For the CDR3, the DNA is TGTGCCAGCAGCCAATATCAGGGTTCGGGGAATGAGCAGTTCTTC. Combining the CDR3 with reference TRBV14 and TRBJ2-1 gives the whole variable domain EAGVTQFPSHSVIEKGQTVTLRCDPISGHDNLYWYRRVMGKEIKFLLHFVKESKQDESGMPNNRFLAERTGGTYSTLKVQPAELEDSGVYFCASSQYQGSGNEQFFGPGTRLTVL.

This chain joins TRBV5-6 and TRBJ1-2, with D possibly matching TRBD1 (5 bases). Germline lookup yields CDR1 SGHDT and CDR2 YYEEEE. Trimming removed 0 bases from V and 5 bases from J, with 5 bases in between. This CDR3 is 12 amino acids long. The CDR3 DNA reads TGTGCCAGCAGCTTGGAGGGGTATGGCTACACCTTC. Residues: CASSLEGYGYTF.

The V call is TRBV5-6, the J call TRBJ2-1; 10 bases fit TRBD1. The V and J ends lost 4 bases and 6 bases, in that order; junction bases with no gene match: 4. CDR1 is SGHDT and CDR2 is YYEEEE in the germline V gene. The CDR3 length is 14 residues. CDR3 bases: TGTGCCAGCAGCGCAGGACAGGGGGTCAATGAGCAGTTCTTC. It is translated as CASSAGQGVNEQFF.

This rearrangement joins TRBV9 to TRBJ2-7; the D gene is possibly TRBD1 (6 bases). The V and J ends lost 4 bases and 1 base respectively, with 12 bases between them. CDR3 size: 14 residues. CDR1 is SGDLS, CDR2 YYNGEE, per germline. CDR3 protein: CASSTSGQSYEQYF. The CDR3 nucleotides are TGTGCCAGCAGCACGAGTGGACAGTCCTACGAGCAGTACTTC. The variable domain in full, completed from reference TRBV9 and TRBJ2-7, reads DSGVTQTPKHLITATGQRVTLRCSPRSGDLSVYWYQQSLDQGLQFLIQYYNGEERAKGNILERFSAQQFPDLHSELNLSSLELGDSALYFCASSTSGQSYEQYFGPGTRLTVT.

The V and J genes are TRBV9 and TRBJ2-1, with TRBD1 as a possible D gene (6 bases). V was shortened by 2 bases and J by 9 bases, with 12 bases between the two germline ends. From germline, CDR1 is SGDLS and CDR2 YYNGEE. The CDR3 has 13 residues. This CDR3 is CASSVPPDSEQFF. Written as DNA, the CDR3 is TGTGCCAGCAGCGTCCCCCCGGACAGTGAGCAGTTCTTC.

This chain links TRBV6-5 with TRBJ1-2, with 8 bases identical to TRBD1. CDR1 and CDR2 from the germline V gene are MNHEY and SVGAGI. This CDR3 spans 13 amino acids. The V gene end was trimmed by 6 bases and the J gene end by 6 bases; junction bases not matched to a gene: 6. The CDR3 DNA reads TGTGCCAGCAGCCCCGACAGGGGAGATGGCTACACCTTC. Amino acids: CASSPDRGDGYTF.

Of note for this clone: The same CDR3 is also encoded by other DNA sequences in this sample. V is TRBV30 and J is TRBJ2-7, with D perhaps assigned TRBD1 or TRBD2 (5 bases each). Trimming removed 0 bases at V and 1 base at J, with 7 bases between. The CDR3 consists of 13 residues. The germline CDR1 and CDR2 sequences are GTSNPN and SVGIG (reference sequence). This CDR3 is CAWSVGDSYEQYF. The CDR3 nucleotides are TGTGCCTGGAGTGTGGGGGATTCCTACGAGCAGTACTTC.

The chain is built from TRBV19 and TRBJ2-3; the D gene is possibly TRBD2 (5 bases). Trimming pared 3 bases from V and 6 bases from J, leaving 16 bases between. Germline CDR1 and CDR2: LNHDA and SQIVND (reference sequence). CDR3 length: 15 residues. CDR3 nucleotides: TGTGCCAGTAGTATCGAGGGAGCCAGAGCGGATACGCAGTATTTT. The encoded protein is CASSIEGARADTQYF.

This clone was seen a handful of times. V and J are TRBV7-6 and TRBJ2-1; no reliable D call. The CDR3 has 16 residues. CDR1 SGHVS and CDR2 FNYEAQ come from the germline V gene. V was clipped by 5 bases and J by 6 bases, with 20 bases between them. In DNA, the CDR3 is TGTGCCAGCAGCCTCCGGACCATCCCGCCACTCAATGAGCAGTTCTTC. Amino acid sequence: CASSLRTIPPLNEQFF.

This clone came up a few times. The V gene is TRBV5-1, the J gene TRBJ2-7, with 7 bases identical to TRBD1. Germline CDR1 SGHRS, CDR2 YFSETQ. The CDR3 consists of 12 residues. The trim removed 2 bases at V and 5 bases at J, leaving 1 base unmatched. The CDR3 here is CASSFDRDEQYF. In DNA, the CDR3 is TGCGCCAGCAGCTTCGACAGGGACGAGCAGTACTTC.